A single sample gave rise to the 14 T cell receptor beta chains below, sequenced in a study of blood T cell repertoires in COVID-19. The data were produced by immunoSEQ multiplex PCR, yet TCRdb's version contains in-frame clones alone and is incomplete. The table records 40,000 to 60,000 clones, roughly 86% of them present only once. The specimen was peripheral blood. The origin of the receptors is a man in his forties or fifties with active COVID-19.

V usage is TRBV19 and J usage is TRBJ1-6, with D hard to call. The V gene's germline CDR1 is LNHDA and CDR2 SQIVND (reference sequence). The CDR3 runs 12 residues. Deletions cut 1 base from V and 8 bases from J, with 3 bases between. CDR3 region: CASSIGDSPLHF. The CDR3 DNA sequence: TGTGCCAGTAGTATAGGAGATTCACCCCTCCACTTT.

The V call is TRBV4-1, the J call TRBJ2-5, with 7 bases lining up with TRBD2. Unmatched junction bases numbered 11, after V lost 0 bases and J lost 1 base. Looked up from germline, CDR1 is MGHRA and CDR2 is YSYEKL. The CDR3 runs 18 residues. CDR3 amino acids: CASSQEKEGAGIQETQYF. The CDR3 DNA is TGCGCCAGCAGCCAAGAGAAAGAAGGAGCGGGGATCCAAGAGACCCAGTACTTC.

The V gene is TRBV13, the J gene TRBJ2-5; D might be TRBD1 (5 bases). V lost 1 base to trimming and J lost 2 bases, with 14 bases between them. The germline CDR1 and CDR2 sequences are PRHDT and FYEKMQ (reference sequence). The CDR3 spans 16 residues. CDR3 in DNA: TGTGCCAGCAGCTTAGTCGACTCAGGGATACAAGAGACCCAGTACTTC. Amino acids: CASSLVDSGIQETQYF.

The chain carries TRBV2 and TRBJ2-1; 8 nucleotides align to TRBD2. Trimming at V came to 6 bases and at J to 10 bases, leaving 14 bases not matched to a gene. The CDR3 is made up of 15 amino acids. Germline CDR1 and CDR2: SNHLY and FYNNEI. DNA of the CDR3: TGTGCCAGCAGCGGGGACTTGCGGGAGGCCAGCGAGCAGTTCTTC. It translates to CASSGDLREASEQFF.

The chain employs TRBV27 and TRBJ2-3, with D possibly matching TRBD2 (6 bases). This CDR3 comprises 15 residues. V dropped 4 bases and J dropped 2 bases, with 13 bases sitting between them. The germline V gene has CDR1 MNHEY and CDR2 SMNVEV (reference sequence). The CDR3 loop reads CASSSYGSTTDTQYF. In nucleotides, the CDR3 is TGTGCCAGCAGTTCCTACGGGAGTACCACAGATACGCAGTATTTT.

The V and J genes are TRBV7-8 and TRBJ2-3; D uncertain. The CDR3 runs 13 residues. V shed 5 bases and J shed 1 base, with 7 bases lying between them. The germline CDR1 and CDR2 sequences are SGHVS and FQNEAQ. The CDR3 reads CASSPSRTDTQYF. The CDR3 region has the DNA TGTGCCAGCAGCCCGAGTCGCACAGATACGCAGTATTTT.

The V call is TRBV18, the J call TRBJ1-1; 7 bases align to TRBD1. This CDR3 spans 14 amino acids. Germline V gives CDR1 KGHSH, CDR2 LQKENI. The J segment lost 1 base and the V segment lost 5 bases, leaving 4 bases of the junction unmatched. CDR3 region: CASSVGQPNTEAFF. DNA of the CDR3: TGTGCCAGCTCAGTGGGACAGCCGAACACTGAAGCTTTCTTT. Based on the CDR3 plus reference TRBV18 and TRBJ1-1, the full variable domain is NAGVMQNPRHLVRRRGQEARLRCSPMKGHSHVYWYRQLPEEGLKFMVYLQKENIIDESGMPKERFSAEFPKEGPSILRIQQVVRGDSAAYFCASSVGQPNTEAFFGQGTRLTVV.

V gene TRBV4-1 combines with J gene TRBJ2-1, with TRBD2 matching over 12 bases. Germline V gene sequence: CDR1 MGHRA, CDR2 YSYEKL. J gave up 6 bases and V 1 base, and 4 bases lay outside the gene matches. This CDR3 is 16 amino acids long. CDR3 nucleotide sequence: TGCGCCAGCAGCCAAGGACTAGCGGGAGATTTCAATGAGCAGTTCTTC. Translation: CASSQGLAGDFNEQFF.

To note about this clone: The junction does not match germline at one end; this may be a read error. The chain carries TRBV7-2 and TRBJ1-3; 10 positions agree with TRBD1. Looked up from germline, CDR1 is SGHTA and CDR2 is FQGNSA. The CDR3 is made up of 16 amino acids. The CDR3 is CASRRPGQGFGDTIYF. The DNA of the CDR3 is TGTGCCAGCAGGCGCCCGGGACAGGGGTTTGGAGACACCATATATTTT.

The CDR3 bases are TGTGCCAGCAGTTTTTTGCGGGGATTCACTGAAGCTTTCTTT. Amino acids: CASSFLRGFTEAFF. The rearrangement uses TRBV27 and TRBJ1-1; D unresolved. The CDR3 is made up of 14 amino acids. V lost 3 bases and J 4 bases, leaving 12 bases between the germline ends. Germline CDR1 is MNHEY and CDR2 is SMNVEV (reference sequence).

This chain links TRBV5-4 with TRBJ2-1; 12 bases map to TRBD2. Trimming cost V 0 bases and J 8 bases; bases outside gene matches: 0. The CDR3 contains 14 residues. Germline values: CDR1 SGHNT, CDR2 YYREEE (reference sequence). The CDR3 sequence is CASSLGLAGDEQFF. For the CDR3, the DNA is TGTGCCAGCAGCTTGGGACTAGCGGGAGATGAGCAGTTCTTC.

This sequence joins TRBV6-2 or TRBV6-3 and TRBJ1-2; D gene ambiguous. The CDR3 covers 17 residues. Germline V gene sequence: CDR1 MNHEY, CDR2 SVGEGT. V lost 6 bases to trimming and J lost 6 bases, with 26 bases between them. The CDR3 bases are TGTGCCAGCAGCCCCCTCCCCCTAGCCTCCTACCAGGATGGCTACACCTTC. It encodes CASSPLPLASYQDGYTF.

This clone was found once. This chain connects TRBV27 to TRBJ2-3; D possibly corresponds to TRBD2 (7 bases). Trimming stripped 0 bases from V and 2 bases from J, with 15 bases between. CDR3 size: 17 residues. Germline loops: CDR1 MNHEY, CDR2 SMNVEV (reference sequence). DNA for the CDR3: TGTGCCAGCAGTTTATCCTGGACGGGGGGCTTCACAGATACGCAGTATTTT. It is translated as CASSLSWTGGFTDTQYF.

CDR3 amino acids: CASSLGRGLSNQPQHF. The CDR3 DNA reads TGTGCCAGCAGCTTAGGGAGGGGCCTTAGCAATCAGCCCCAGCATTTT. The chain combines TRBV7-8 with TRBJ1-5; a possible D gene is TRBD1 (5 bases). The V and J ends lost 1 base and 0 bases respectively, with 10 bases between them. From germline, CDR1 is SGHVS and CDR2 FQNEAQ. The CDR3 sequence is 16 residues long.